The present entry profiles one TCR beta chain with its context. CDR3 size: 16 residues. Trimming took off 1 base at V and 7 bases at J, with 16 bases between the two ends. Germline CDR1 and CDR2: LGHNA and YSLEER. The data were produced by immunoSEQ multiplex PCR, yet TCRdb's version contains in-frame clones alone and is incomplete. The sample has more than 40,000 clones; about 91% are singletons. These data come from a study of T cell changes during pregnancy in multiple sclerosis. This TCR was sampled from a female donor with multiple sclerosis, enrolled in a pregnancy study. The chain uses TRBV4-3 and TRBJ1-4; tentative D call: TRBD1 (6 bases). The input for sequencing was CD8+ T cells from peripheral blood mononuclear cells, taken after pregnancy. CDR3 DNA: TGCGCCAGCAGCCAAGGGATTACAGGGCAGGGTGAAAAACTGTTTTTT. It translates to CASSQGITGQGEKLFF.